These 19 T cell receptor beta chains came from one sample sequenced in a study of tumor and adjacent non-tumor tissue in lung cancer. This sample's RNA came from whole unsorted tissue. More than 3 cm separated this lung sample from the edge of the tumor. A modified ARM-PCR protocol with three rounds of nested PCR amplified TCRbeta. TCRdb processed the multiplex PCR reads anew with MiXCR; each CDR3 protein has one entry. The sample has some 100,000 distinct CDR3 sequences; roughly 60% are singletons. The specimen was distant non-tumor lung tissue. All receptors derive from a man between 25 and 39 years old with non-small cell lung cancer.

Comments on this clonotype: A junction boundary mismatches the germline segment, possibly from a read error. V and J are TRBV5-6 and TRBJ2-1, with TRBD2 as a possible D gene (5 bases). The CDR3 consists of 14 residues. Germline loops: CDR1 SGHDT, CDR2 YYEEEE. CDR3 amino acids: CTSSLDVGDNEQFF. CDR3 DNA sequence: TGTACCAGCAGCCTGGATGTCGGGGACAATGAGCAGTTCTTC.

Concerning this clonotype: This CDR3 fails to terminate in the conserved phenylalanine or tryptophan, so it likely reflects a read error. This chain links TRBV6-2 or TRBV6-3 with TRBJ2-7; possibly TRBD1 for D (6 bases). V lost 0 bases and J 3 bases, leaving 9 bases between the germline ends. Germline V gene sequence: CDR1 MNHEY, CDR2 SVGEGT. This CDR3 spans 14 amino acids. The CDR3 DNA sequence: TGTGCCAGCAGTTACTCGGACAGCTTCTACGAGCAGTACCTC. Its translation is CASSYSDSFYEQYL.

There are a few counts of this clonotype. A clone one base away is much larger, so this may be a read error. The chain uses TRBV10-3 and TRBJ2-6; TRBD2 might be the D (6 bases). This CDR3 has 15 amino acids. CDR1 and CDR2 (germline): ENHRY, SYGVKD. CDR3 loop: CAISDGGSGGNVLTF. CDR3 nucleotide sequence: TGTGCCATCAGCGACGGGGGTTCTGGGGGCAACGTCCTGACTTTC.

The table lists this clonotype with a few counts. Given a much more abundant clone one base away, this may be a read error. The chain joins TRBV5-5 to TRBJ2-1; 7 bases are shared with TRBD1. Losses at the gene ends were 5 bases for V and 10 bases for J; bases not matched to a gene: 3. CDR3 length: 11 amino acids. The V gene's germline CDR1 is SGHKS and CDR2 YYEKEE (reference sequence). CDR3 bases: TGTGCCAGCAGATCGGACAGGGAGCAGTTCTTC. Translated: CASRSDREQFF.

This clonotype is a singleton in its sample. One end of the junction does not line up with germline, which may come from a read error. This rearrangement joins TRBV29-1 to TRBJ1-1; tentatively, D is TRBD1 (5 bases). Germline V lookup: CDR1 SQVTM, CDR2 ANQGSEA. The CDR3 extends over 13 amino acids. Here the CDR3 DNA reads TGTAGCGTTCATACGGGGGTAGGCACTGAAGCTTTCTTT. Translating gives CSVHTGVGTEAFF.

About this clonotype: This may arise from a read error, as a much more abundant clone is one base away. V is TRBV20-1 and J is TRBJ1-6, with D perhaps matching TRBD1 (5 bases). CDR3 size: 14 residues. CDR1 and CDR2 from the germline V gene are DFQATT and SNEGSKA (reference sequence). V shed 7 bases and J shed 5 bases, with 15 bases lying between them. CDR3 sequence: CSVGIDRNNSPLHF. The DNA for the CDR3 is TGCAGTGTTGGAATTGACAGAAATAATTCACCCCTCCACTTT.

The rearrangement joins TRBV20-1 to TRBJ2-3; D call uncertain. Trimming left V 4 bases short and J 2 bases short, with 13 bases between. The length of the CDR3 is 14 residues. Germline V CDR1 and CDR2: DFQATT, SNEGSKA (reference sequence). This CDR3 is CSANSCYHTDTQYF. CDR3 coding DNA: TGCAGTGCTAACTCGTGTTACCACACAGATACGCAGTATTTT.

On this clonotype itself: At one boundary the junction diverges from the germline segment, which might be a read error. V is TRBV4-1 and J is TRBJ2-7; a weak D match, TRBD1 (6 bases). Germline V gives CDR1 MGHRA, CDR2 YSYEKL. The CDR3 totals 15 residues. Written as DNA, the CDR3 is TGCGCCAGCAGACAAAACCCAGGGGCATCCTACGAGCAATACTTC. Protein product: CASRQNPGASYEQYF.

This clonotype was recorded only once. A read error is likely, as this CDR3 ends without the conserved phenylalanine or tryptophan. This CDR3 reads CTRSLGQLNEQYI. Here the CDR3 DNA reads TGTACCAGGAGCTTAGGGCAGCTGAACGAGCAGTACATC. The chain has TRBV11-2 and TRBJ2-7; D remains unclear. The CDR3 extends over 13 amino acids. Germline CDR1 reads SGHAT; CDR2 reads FQNNGV.

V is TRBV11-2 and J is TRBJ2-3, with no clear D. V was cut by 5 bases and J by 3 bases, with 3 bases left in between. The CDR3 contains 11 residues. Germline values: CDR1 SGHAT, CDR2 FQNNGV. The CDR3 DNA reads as TGTGCCAGCAGCCATACAGATACGCAGTATTTT. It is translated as CASSHTDTQYF.

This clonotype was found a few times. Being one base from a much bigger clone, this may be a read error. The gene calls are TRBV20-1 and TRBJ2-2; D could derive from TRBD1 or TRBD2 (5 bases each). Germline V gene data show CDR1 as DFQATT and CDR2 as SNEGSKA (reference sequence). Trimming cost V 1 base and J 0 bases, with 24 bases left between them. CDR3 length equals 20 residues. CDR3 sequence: CSARGTGAKAIHANTGELFF. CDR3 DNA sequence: TGCAGTGCTAGAGGTACCGGGGCTAAGGCAATTCACGCGAACACCGGGGAGCTGTTTTTT.

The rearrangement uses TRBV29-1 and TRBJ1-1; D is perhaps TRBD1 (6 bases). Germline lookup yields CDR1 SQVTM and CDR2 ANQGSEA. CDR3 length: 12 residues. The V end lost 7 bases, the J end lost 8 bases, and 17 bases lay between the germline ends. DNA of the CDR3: TGCAGCGGGGCATGGACAGCCTGGGAAGCTTTCTTT. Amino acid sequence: CSGAWTAWEAFF.

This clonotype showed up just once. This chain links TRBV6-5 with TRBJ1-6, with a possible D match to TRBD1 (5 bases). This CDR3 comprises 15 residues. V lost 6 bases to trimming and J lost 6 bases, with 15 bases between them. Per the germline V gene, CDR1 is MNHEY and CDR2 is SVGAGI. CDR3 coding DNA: TGTGCCAGCAGCCCCCAGGGTTTTCCTAATTCACCCCTCCACTTT. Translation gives CASSPQGFPNSPLHF.

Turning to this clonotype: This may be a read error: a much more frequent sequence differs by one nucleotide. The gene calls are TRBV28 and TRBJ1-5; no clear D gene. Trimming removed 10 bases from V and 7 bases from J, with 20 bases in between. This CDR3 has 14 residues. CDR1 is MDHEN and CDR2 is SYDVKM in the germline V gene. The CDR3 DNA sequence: TGTGCCACCAAAGGATCCCCCGATCGGCAGCCCCAGCATTTT. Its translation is CATKGSPDRQPQHF.

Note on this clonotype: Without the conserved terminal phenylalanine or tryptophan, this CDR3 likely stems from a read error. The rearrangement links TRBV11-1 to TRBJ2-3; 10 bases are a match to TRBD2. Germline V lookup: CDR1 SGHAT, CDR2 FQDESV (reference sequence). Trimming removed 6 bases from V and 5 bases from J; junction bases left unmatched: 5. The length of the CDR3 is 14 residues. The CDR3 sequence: CASRFLAGEDTQYS. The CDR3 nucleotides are TGTGCCAGCAGATTCCTAGCGGGGGAAGATACGCAGTATTCT.

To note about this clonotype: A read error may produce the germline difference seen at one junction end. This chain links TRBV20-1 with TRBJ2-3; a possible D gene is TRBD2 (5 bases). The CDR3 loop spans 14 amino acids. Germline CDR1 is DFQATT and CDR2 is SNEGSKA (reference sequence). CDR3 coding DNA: TGCAATGCGGTAGGCGAACTAGTTCTAGATACGCATTATTTT. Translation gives CNAVGELVLDTHYF.

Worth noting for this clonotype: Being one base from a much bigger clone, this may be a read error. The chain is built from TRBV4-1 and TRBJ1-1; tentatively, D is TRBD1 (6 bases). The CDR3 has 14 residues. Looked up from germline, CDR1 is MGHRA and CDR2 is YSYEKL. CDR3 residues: CASSHPDSNTEGFF. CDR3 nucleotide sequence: TGCGCCAGCAGCCACCCGGACAGTAACACTGAAGGTTTCTTT.

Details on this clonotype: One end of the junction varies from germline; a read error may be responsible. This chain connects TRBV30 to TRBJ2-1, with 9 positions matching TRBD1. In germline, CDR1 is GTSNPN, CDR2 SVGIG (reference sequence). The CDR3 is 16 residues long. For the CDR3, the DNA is TGTGCCTGGAGTCACCGGGGACAGGGTGTTTACAATGAGCAATTCTTC. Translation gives CAWSHRGQGVYNEQFF.

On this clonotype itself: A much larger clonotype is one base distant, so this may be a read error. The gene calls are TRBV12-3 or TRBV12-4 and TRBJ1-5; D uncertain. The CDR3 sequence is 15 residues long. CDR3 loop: CASSLEGHSNEPQHF. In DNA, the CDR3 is TGTGCCAGCAGTTTGGAAGGGCATAGCAATGAGCCCCAGCATTTT.